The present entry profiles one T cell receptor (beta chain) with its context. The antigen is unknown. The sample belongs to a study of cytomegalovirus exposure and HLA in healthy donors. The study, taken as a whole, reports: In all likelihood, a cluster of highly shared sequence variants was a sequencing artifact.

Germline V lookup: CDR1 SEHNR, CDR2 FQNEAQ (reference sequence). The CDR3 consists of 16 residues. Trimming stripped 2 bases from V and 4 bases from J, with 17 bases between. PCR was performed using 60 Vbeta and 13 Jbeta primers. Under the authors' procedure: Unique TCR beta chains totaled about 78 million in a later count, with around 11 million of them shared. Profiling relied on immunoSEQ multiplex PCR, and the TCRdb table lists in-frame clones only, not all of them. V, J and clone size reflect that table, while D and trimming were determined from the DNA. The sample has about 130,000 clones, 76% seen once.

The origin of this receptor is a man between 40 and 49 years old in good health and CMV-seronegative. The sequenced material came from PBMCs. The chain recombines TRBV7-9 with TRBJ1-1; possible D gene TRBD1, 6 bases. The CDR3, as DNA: TGTGCCAGCAGCTTATTAAGGGCAGGGGTGGGCACTGAAGCTTTCTTT. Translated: CASSLLRAGVGTEAFF. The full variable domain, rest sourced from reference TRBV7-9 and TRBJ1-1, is DTGVSQNPRHKITKRGQNVTFRCDPISEHNRLYWYRQTLGQGPEFLTYFQNEAQLEKSRLLSDRFSAERPKGSFSTLEIQRTEQGDSAMYLCASSLLRAGVGTEAFFGQGTRLTVV.